The 30 T cell receptor beta chains listed next were all sequenced from one sample in a study of T cells in women clearing cervical HPV infection. Profiled with immunoSEQ multiplex PCR; TCRdb holds only in-frame clones, not every one. The table for this sample gives roughly 30,000 clones. Sequences were obtained from blood buffy coat. The source of these receptors is a woman aged 18 to 75 with a cervical HPV16 infection that either progressed to CIN3+ or cleared (not recorded which).

A word on this clone: From the germline J gene comes the end of the CDR3, since the read stops 3 residues before it. The chain carries TRBV29-1 and TRBJ2-1, with TRBD2 matching 7 bases. The CDR3 sequence is 13 residues long. From germline, CDR1 is SQVTM and CDR2 ANQGSEA. Losses at the gene ends were 6 bases for V and 7 bases for J; bases not matched to a gene: 9. The sequenced part of the CDR3 DNA is TGCAGCGTAGACCAAGCGGGGCTTAATGAG. This encodes CSVDQAGLNE. The CDR3 as a whole reads CSVDQAGLNEQFF.

Here the CDR3 reads CASSRPQYDYTF. The CDR3 bases that were read are TGTGCCAGCAGCCGCCCCCAGTACGAC. The chain is built from TRBV7-9 and TRBJ1-2; unclear D gene. Read coverage stops 3 residues before the CDR3 terminus; the germline J gene supplies the remainder. Germline CDR1 reads SEHNR; CDR2 reads FQNEAQ (reference sequence). This CDR3 is built from 12 residues.

Concerning this clone: The read falls 3 residues short of the CDR3 end, and the missing part is taken from the germline J gene. The rearrangement uses TRBV19 and TRBJ1-1; perhaps TRBD1 as D (6 bases). The CDR3 runs to 14 residues. Germline V gene sequence: CDR1 LNHDA, CDR2 SQIVND (reference sequence). With 5 bases removed from V and 5 bases from J, the gap between germline ends came to 15 bases. The CDR3 reads CASSAQGIGTEAFF. CDR3 DNA (partial): TGTGCCAGTAGTGCACAGGGAATAGGGACTGAA. The full variable domain, rest sourced from reference TRBV19 and TRBJ1-1, is DGGITQSPKYLFRKEGQNVTLSCEQNLNHDAMYWYRQDPGQGLRLIYYSQIVNDFQKGDIAEGYSVSREKKESFPLTVTSAQKNPTAFYLCASSAQGIGTEAFFGQGTRLTVV.

This CDR3 reads CASSLNAGAVEQFF. The CDR3 DNA, read in part, is TGTGCCAGCAGCTTAAATGCAGGGGCGGTTGAG. The chain recombines TRBV7-3 with TRBJ2-1; possibly TRBD1 for D (6 bases). The CDR3 extends 3 residues past the end of the read, so its final part is completed from the germline J gene. The CDR3 has 14 residues. Trimming shortened V by 1 base and J by 9 bases, and 13 bases separated the two germline ends. Germline loops: CDR1 SGHTA, CDR2 FQGTGA.

Comment on this clone: The missing CDR3 end, 3 residues past where the read stops, is filled in from the germline J gene. The J gene is TRBJ2-3, the V gene TRBV7-8; D possibly corresponds to TRBD2 (5 bases). Trimming removed 5 bases at V and 1 base at J, with 13 bases between. Germline CDR1 and CDR2: SGHVS and FQNEAQ. This CDR3 has 15 residues. The sequenced part of the CDR3 DNA is TGTGCCAGCAGCACGAGGGTTAGCGGCACAGATACG. This gives the protein CASSTRVSGTDT. In full, the CDR3 reads CASSTRVSGTDTQYF.

Turning to this clone: The read terminates 3 residues ahead of where the CDR3 ends, so the germline J gene completes it. The rearrangement uses TRBV7-9 and TRBJ1-5, with TRBD1 as a possible D gene (6 bases). This CDR3 contains 14 residues. Per the germline V gene, CDR1 is SEHNR and CDR2 is FQNEAQ (reference sequence). Trimming removed 1 base at V and 3 bases at J, with 7 bases between. The CDR3: CASSLDRANQPQHF. The sequenced part of the CDR3 DNA is TGTGCCAGCAGCTTAGACAGGGCCAATCAGCCC.

As regards this clone: The CDR3 end is not reached by the read, which stops 3 residues before it; the germline J gene fills it in. The rearrangement uses TRBV30 and TRBJ2-2, with TRBD2 as a possible D gene (6 bases). This CDR3 is 15 amino acids long. Germline V lookup: CDR1 GTSNPN, CDR2 SVGIG (reference sequence). V was cut by 1 base and J by 2 bases, with 11 bases left in between. CDR3 in amino acids: CAWSAGLKNTGELFF. CDR3 DNA, as far as it was read: TGTGCCTGGAGTGCTGGACTAAAAAACACCGGGGAG.

With respect to this clone: The CDR3 end lies 3 residues beyond the end of the read and is filled in from the germline J gene. V gene TRBV6-1 combines with J gene TRBJ2-6; D unclear. Germline CDR1 reads MNHNS; CDR2 reads SASEGT. The V and J ends lost 1 base and 0 bases respectively, with 4 bases between them. The CDR3 is made up of 15 amino acids. CDR3: CASSEDNSGANVLTF. CDR3 DNA (partial): TGTGCCAGCAGTGAAGACAACTCTGGGGCCAACGTC.

This CDR3 reads CASRRGSQPQHF. The CDR3 bases that were read are TGTGCCAGTAGAAGGGGCTCTCAGCCC. This chain connects TRBV19 to TRBJ1-5; a weak D match, TRBD1 (5 bases). The observed sequence ends 3 residues before the CDR3 terminus, with the missing tail filled in from the germline J gene. This CDR3 has 12 residues. With 6 bases removed from V and 6 bases from J, the gap between germline ends came to 9 bases. Germline loops: CDR1 LNHDA, CDR2 SQIVND (reference sequence).

The CDR3 here is CASSIQGVDVEKLFF. The sequenced CDR3 bases are TGTGCCAGCAGCATACAGGGAGTGGATGTCGAAAAG. The rearrangement joins TRBV5-6 to TRBJ2-2; a weak D match, TRBD1 (6 bases). Read sequence stops 3 residues before the CDR3 end, and the germline J gene provides the missing end. The CDR3 runs to 15 residues. Germline V gene sequence: CDR1 SGHDT, CDR2 YYEEEE.

Note on this clone: The CDR3 end is not reached by the read, which stops 3 residues before it; the germline J gene fills it in. This chain uses TRBV19 with TRBJ2-3; D unresolved. Trimming pared 2 bases from V and 2 bases from J, leaving 8 bases between. CDR1 LNHDA and CDR2 SQIVND come from the germline V gene (reference sequence). The CDR3 contains 14 residues. CDR3 bases read: TGTGCCAGTAGTATACCAGAATACACAGATACG. As protein: CASSIPEYTDT. The complete CDR3 protein is CASSIPEYTDTQYF.

Concerning this clone: The sequenced fragment ends 3 residues before the CDR3 boundary, so the rest is inferred from the germline J gene. The chain has TRBV11-1 and TRBJ2-2; D is ambiguous. Germline lookup yields CDR1 SGHAT and CDR2 FQDESV (reference sequence). There are 13 residues in the CDR3. The CDR3 protein is CASTPRSGEKLFF. The CDR3 bases that were read are TGTGCCAGCACTCCTCGTTCGGGTGAAAAG.

In the case of this clone: The sequenced fragment ends 3 residues before the CDR3 boundary, so the rest is inferred from the germline J gene. The chain joins TRBV19 to TRBJ2-7; D gene ambiguous. This CDR3 has 12 amino acids. Germline CDR1 LNHDA, CDR2 SQIVND (reference sequence). V shed 9 bases and J shed 4 bases, with 13 bases lying between them. The DNA read from the CDR3 is TGTGCCAGCCCCGCAGGTTCTTACGAG. Protein: CASPAGSYE. The CDR3 reads in full as CASPAGSYEQYF.

As concerns this clone: The read stops 3 residues short of the end of the CDR3; the missing end is completed from the germline J gene. V gene TRBV5-1 combines with J gene TRBJ2-4, with 7 bases lining up with TRBD1. Germline assignment: CDR1 SGHRS and CDR2 YFSETQ. This CDR3 region has 16 residues. The CDR3 here is CASSLVPGQWPFGQYF. The CDR3 DNA, read in part, is TGCGCCAGCAGCTTGGTCCCGGGACAGTGGCCTTTTGGT.

The DNA read from the CDR3 is TGCGCCAGCAGCACCGGGACAAACACTGAA. As protein: CASSTGTNTE. The full CDR3 protein is CASSTGTNTEAFF. J is TRBJ1-1 and V is TRBV5-1, with a possible D match to TRBD1 (6 bases). The missing CDR3 end, 3 residues past where the read stops, is filled in from the germline J gene. With 4 bases removed from V and 2 bases from J, the gap between germline ends came to 9 bases. The CDR3 runs 13 residues. From germline, CDR1 is SGHRS and CDR2 YFSETQ.

Points on this clone: The CDR3 end falls 3 residues outside the read, so it is completed with the germline J gene. The V and J genes are TRBV20-1 and TRBJ2-7; weak D call: TRBD1 (6 bases). Trimming took off 3 bases at V and 0 bases at J, with 21 bases between the two ends. The germline CDR1 and CDR2 sequences are DFQATT and SNEGSKA (reference sequence). CDR3 length: 17 residues. CDR3 sequence reads: CSASRRWGRRSSYEQYF. The CDR3 bases that were read are TGCAGTGCTAGCCGTCGCTGGGGGCGGCGGAGCTCCTACGAG.

About this clone: The CDR3 extends 3 residues past the end of the read, so its final part is completed from the germline J gene. The V gene is TRBV2, the J gene TRBJ2-1, with 8 bases that match TRBD2. The CDR3 contains 15 residues. CDR1 is SNHLY and CDR2 is FYNNEI in the germline V gene. After removal of 7 bases from V and 2 bases from J, the junction contained 7 bases not matched to a gene. The sequenced part of the CDR3 DNA is TGTGCCAGCATCGGGAATAGCGGGACCTACAATGAG. It encodes CASIGNSGTYNE. The CDR3 in its entirety is CASIGNSGTYNEQFF.

Regarding this clone: The CDR3 extends 3 residues past the end of the read, so its final part is completed from the germline J gene. The rearrangement uses TRBV10-1 and TRBJ2-7; possible D gene TRBD1, 6 bases. Between the trimmed V and J ends, which lost 10 bases and 2 bases, there was a span of 12 bases. Germline loops: CDR1 WNHNN, CDR2 SYGVQD (reference sequence). This CDR3 comprises 12 residues. The sequenced CDR3 bases are TGCGCCATCCCCGACAGGCCCTACGAG. Translation: CAIPDRPYE. The whole CDR3 region reads CAIPDRPYEQYF.

With regard to this clone: The read is 3 residues too short to cover the CDR3 end, so that end is filled in from the germline J gene. This chain connects TRBV15 to TRBJ2-2, with 8 bases lining up with TRBD2. V shed 3 bases and J 5 bases; nucleotides not matched to a gene: 5. The CDR3 length is 15 residues. Germline loops: CDR1 LNHNV, CDR2 YYDKDF (reference sequence). Partial CDR3 DNA: TGTGCCACCAGCAGGTCGGCTAGCGGGACCGGGGAG. It yields the protein CATSRSASGTGE. The whole CDR3 is CATSRSASGTGELFF.

The sequenced CDR3 bases are TGTGCCAGCAGACAGGGTACCTATGGC. Protein: CASRQGTYG. The whole CDR3 protein reads CASRQGTYGYTF. V usage is TRBV28 and J usage is TRBJ1-2, with D maybe TRBD1 (6 bases). Read sequence stops 3 residues before the CDR3 end, and the germline J gene provides the missing end. The CDR3 totals 12 residues. The V gene's germline CDR1 is MDHEN and CDR2 SYDVKM. V lost 6 bases and J 4 bases, leaving 9 bases between the germline ends.

With regard to this clone: The read ends 3 residues early relative to the CDR3; the germline J gene fills the gap. The gene calls are TRBV4-1 and TRBJ2-7; the D is unclear. Germline values: CDR1 MGHRA, CDR2 YSYEKL. This CDR3 contains 14 residues. Trimming stripped 1 base from V and 6 bases from J, with 13 bases between. CDR3 bases read: TGCGCCAGCAGCCAAGCGGGTTCCGTGAGCGAG. Residues: CASSQAGSVSE. The entire CDR3 protein reads CASSQAGSVSEQYF.

About this clone: With the read ending 3 residues before the CDR3 end, the germline J gene is used to fill in that end. The gene calls are TRBV7-3 and TRBJ2-1; TRBD1 might be the D (6 bases). CDR3 length: 13 residues. V lost 2 bases and J lost 8, with 10 bases in between. The germline CDR1 and CDR2 sequences are SGHTA and FQGTGA. The sequenced part of the CDR3 DNA is TGTGCCAGCAGCTTAGGGGGCGAGGATGAG. Protein product: CASSLGGEDE. The CDR3 as a whole reads CASSLGGEDEQFF.

For this clone: The CDR3 end is not reached by the read, which stops 3 residues before it; the germline J gene fills it in. This chain joins TRBV20-1 and TRBJ2-1; D is perhaps TRBD1 (5 bases). Germline CDR1 is DFQATT and CDR2 is SNEGSKA (reference sequence). The ends were cut back, 0 bases at V and 3 bases at J, with 12 bases in the middle. This CDR3 has 15 residues. The part of the CDR3 DNA that was read is TGCAGTGCTAGAGATTTACAGGCCAACTACAATGAG. Translating gives CSARDLQANYNE. The full-length CDR3 reads as CSARDLQANYNEQFF.

As for this clone: Read data end 3 residues before the CDR3 end; the end is taken from the germline J gene. The chain combines TRBV4-2 with TRBJ1-1; weak D call: TRBD1 (6 bases). There are 15 residues in the CDR3. With 1 base removed from V and 1 base from J, the gap between germline ends came to 10 bases. Per the germline V gene, CDR1 is LGHNA and CDR2 is YNFKEQ. CDR3 residues: CASSQGQGGNTEAFF. Partial CDR3 DNA: TGTGCCAGCAGCCAAGGACAAGGGGGGAACACTGAA.

Details on this clone: The sequence runs out 3 residues before the end of the CDR3; the remainder is reconstructed from the germline J gene. The chain joins TRBV20-1 to TRBJ2-1, with D maybe TRBD1 (5 bases). Germline V gene lookup returns CDR1 DFQATT and CDR2 SNEGSKA (reference sequence). V gave up 5 bases and J gave up 5 bases, with 13 bases separating them. This CDR3 contains 13 residues. The CDR3 sequence is CSAETWGNNEQFF. The sequenced CDR3 bases are TGCAGTGCTGAGACCTGGGGCAACAATGAG.

On this clone: The CDR3 extends 3 residues past the end of the read, so its final part is completed from the germline J gene. The chain employs TRBV20-1 and TRBJ2-7, with 9 bases identical to TRBD1. The germline CDR1 and CDR2 sequences are DFQATT and SNEGSKA (reference sequence). CDR3 length: 14 residues. V lost 5 bases, J lost 1 base, and 6 bases stayed unmatched. This CDR3 reads CSALDRGGSYEQYF. CDR3 DNA, as far as it was read: TGCAGTGCTCTCGACAGGGGGGGTTCCTACGAG.

CDR3 DNA (partial): TGTGCCAGTATCCCTCCCCTAGCGGGAGACGAG. It is translated as CASIPPLAGDE. The entire CDR3 is CASIPPLAGDEQYF. The rearrangement links TRBV19 to TRBJ2-7; TRBD2 matches at 10 bases. Read coverage stops 3 residues before the CDR3 terminus; the germline J gene supplies the remainder. CDR3 length equals 14 residues. Per the germline V gene, CDR1 is LNHDA and CDR2 is SQIVND (reference sequence). J lost 5 bases, V lost 7 bases, and 8 bases had no gene match.

About this clone itself: The read gets to within 3 residues of the CDR3 end, and the germline J gene fills in the rest. V is TRBV20-1 and J is TRBJ2-3; D possibly corresponds to TRBD1 (5 bases). The CDR3 covers 13 residues. Trimming left V 5 bases short and J 6 bases short, with 15 bases between. Germline values: CDR1 DFQATT, CDR2 SNEGSKA (reference sequence). CDR3 in amino acids: CSAWGADTDTQYF. CDR3 DNA (partial): TGCAGTGCTTGGGGTGCGGACACGGATACG.

Of note for this clone: The read stops 3 residues short of the end of the CDR3; the missing end is completed from the germline J gene. The chain is built from TRBV7-3 and TRBJ2-1; no firm D call. The CDR3 is 12 residues long. From germline, CDR1 is SGHTA and CDR2 FQGTGA. The V end lost 3 bases, the J end lost 5 bases, and 5 bases lay between the germline ends. The DNA read from the CDR3 is TGTGCCAGCAGCTTCAACAACAATGAG. Translating gives CASSFNNNE. The full CDR3 reads CASSFNNNEQFF.

About this clone: Coverage ceases 3 residues before the CDR3 finishes, and the germline J gene fills in the end. The V and J genes are TRBV12-3 or TRBV12-4 and TRBJ1-5, with 7 positions matching TRBD1. Trimming cost V 5 bases and J 2 bases; bases outside gene matches: 3. The CDR3 covers 14 residues. The CDR3 loop reads CASSLGQGNQPQHF. The CDR3 DNA, read in part, is TGTGCCAGCAGTCTAGGACAGGGCAATCAGCCC.